The rows below give T cell receptor beta chains drawn from one sample of a study of blood T cells in healthy people across ages. TCRdb used MiXCR to reprocess the 5' RACE reads, holding one entry per CDR3 protein. The sample includes about 970,000 distinct CDR3 sequences, just over 50% seen only once; the top ten take 20% to 25%. Sample: blood. The receptor set was obtained from a woman aged 55 to 70 in good health. Both conserved end residues are part of each CDR3. Each record gives: D gene, V gene, J gene, clone size, CDR3 DNA, CDR3 protein. D genes are given only for firm matches. Clone size is given for some rows only: seen once, a few or many times, or a class if the clone is expanded.

D gene: TRBD2
V gene: TRBV11-2
J gene: TRBJ2-4
clone size: few
CDR3 DNA: TGTGCCAGCAGCTTATTGTCACTAGCGGGAGCTAGGAGGTACTTC
CDR3 protein: CASSLLSLAGARRYF

D gene: TRBD2
V gene: TRBV4-1
J gene: TRBJ2-5
clone size: -
CDR3 DNA: TGCGCCAGCAGCCAAGAAGGAGGGACTAGCGGAGACCAAGAGACCCAGTACTTC
CDR3 protein: CASSQEGGTSGDQETQYF

D gene: -
V gene: TRBV9
J gene: TRBJ2-7
clone size: once
CDR3 DNA: TGTGCCAGCAGCGTAGCCCCAGGGGGGATCTACGAGCAGTACTTC
CDR3 protein: CASSVAPGGIYEQYF

D gene: -
V gene: TRBV27
J gene: TRBJ2-5
clone size: many
CDR3 DNA: TGTGCCAGCAGTTGGGGGAGGTCCCAGTACTTC
CDR3 protein: CASSWGRSQYF

D gene: TRBD2
V gene: TRBV5-5
J gene: TRBJ2-3
clone size: -
CDR3 DNA: TGTGCCAGCAGCCTGGGACTAGCGGGAGGATCGCGAACAGATACGCAGTATTTT
CDR3 protein: CASSLGLAGGSRTDTQYF

D gene: TRBD2
V gene: TRBV11-2
J gene: TRBJ2-5
clone size: -
CDR3 DNA: TGTGCCAGCAGCCTAGCGGGAGGGCCGAAGACCCAGTACTTC
CDR3 protein: CASSLAGGPKTQYF

D gene: TRBD1
V gene: TRBV6-2/TRBV6-3
J gene: TRBJ2-5
clone size: -
CDR3 DNA: TGTGCCAGCAGATGGGACAGACAAGAGACCCAGTACTTC
CDR3 protein: CASRWDRQETQYF

D gene: -
V gene: TRBV13
J gene: TRBJ2-7
clone size: -
CDR3 DNA: TGTGCCAGCGTCCCCGGGCGTAGCTCCTACAATGAGCAGTACTTC
CDR3 protein: CASVPGRSSYNEQYF

D gene: -
V gene: TRBV3-1
J gene: TRBJ2-5
clone size: -
CDR3 DNA: TGTGCCAGCAGCCTAACCGGGACGGAGAGGCAGACCCAGTACTTC
CDR3 protein: CASSLTGTERQTQYF

D gene: -
V gene: TRBV6-1
J gene: TRBJ2-7
clone size: few
CDR3 DNA: TGTGCCAGCAGTGAAATACAGGCGGGCTACGAGCAGTACTTC
CDR3 protein: CASSEIQAGYEQYF

D gene: TRBD2
V gene: TRBV7-3
J gene: TRBJ2-3
clone size: -
CDR3 DNA: TGTGCCAGCGGCATACTAGCGGGTAGCACAGATACGCAGTATTTT
CDR3 protein: CASGILAGSTDTQYF

D gene: -
V gene: TRBV21-1
J gene: TRBJ2-3
clone size: -
CDR3 DNA: TGTGCCAGCAGCAAAGTCCCGGCTAGCGGAACTAGCACAGATACGCAGTATTTT
CDR3 protein: CASSKVPASGTSTDTQYF

D gene: -
V gene: TRBV4-3
J gene: TRBJ2-3
clone size: -
CDR3 DNA: TGCGCCAGCAGCCAAAGACTAGGCCCCCCCGCAGATACGCAGTATTTT
CDR3 protein: CASSQRLGPPADTQYF

D gene: -
V gene: TRBV18
J gene: TRBJ2-5
clone size: -
CDR3 DNA: TGTGCCAGCTCACAAATCTATGGGGCAGAGACCCAGTACTTC
CDR3 protein: CASSQIYGAETQYF

D gene: TRBD2
V gene: TRBV6-1
J gene: TRBJ2-3
clone size: -
CDR3 DNA: TGTGCCAGCAGCCCGGGACTAGCGGGAGGCCAAAGAAATACGCAGTATTTT
CDR3 protein: CASSPGLAGGQRNTQYF

D gene: TRBD1
V gene: TRBV29-1
J gene: TRBJ1-4
clone size: few
CDR3 DNA: TGCAGCGTCCGACAGGGACGGGAAAAACTGTTTTTT
CDR3 protein: CSVRQGREKLFF

D gene: -
V gene: TRBV6-2/TRBV6-3
J gene: TRBJ1-4
clone size: once
CDR3 DNA: TGTGCCAGCAGTTACGTACCACGGCAAAGGACTGAAAAACTGTTTTTT
CDR3 protein: CASSYVPRQRTEKLFF

D gene: TRBD2
V gene: TRBV28
J gene: TRBJ2-3
clone size: -
CDR3 DNA: TGTGCCAGCAGGTTGGGACTAGCGGGCGCCCGCACAGATACGCAGTATTTT
CDR3 protein: CASRLGLAGARTDTQYF

D gene: TRBD2
V gene: TRBV3-1
J gene: TRBJ2-4
clone size: -
CDR3 DNA: TGTGCCAGCAGCCAAGGAGAGCGGGGGGTAGCCAAAAACATTCAGTACTTC
CDR3 protein: CASSQGERGVAKNIQYF

D gene: -
V gene: TRBV30
J gene: TRBJ1-2
clone size: -
CDR3 DNA: TGTGCCTGGATGGTCACGGGGTATGGCTACACCTTC
CDR3 protein: CAWMVTGYGYTF

D gene: -
V gene: TRBV7-2
J gene: TRBJ1-2
clone size: -
CDR3 DNA: TGTGCCAGCAGCTCGGCGAGGGGCTACACCTTC
CDR3 protein: CASSSARGYTF

D gene: -
V gene: TRBV7-9
J gene: TRBJ2-7
clone size: -
CDR3 DNA: TGTGCCAGCAGCTCGGAGGGGGGGTCCTACGAGCAGTACTTC
CDR3 protein: CASSSEGGSYEQYF

D gene: -
V gene: TRBV13
J gene: TRBJ2-7
clone size: -
CDR3 DNA: TGTGCCAGCAGCTTAAACAGTAACGCGCCCTACGAGCAGTACTTC
CDR3 protein: CASSLNSNAPYEQYF

D gene: -
V gene: TRBV5-1
J gene: TRBJ2-5
clone size: -
CDR3 DNA: TGCGCCAGCAGCTCCGAAGGTGGGGGGCTTATGGAGACCCAGTACTTC
CDR3 protein: CASSSEGGGLMETQYF

D gene: TRBD2
V gene: TRBV29-1
J gene: TRBJ2-5
clone size: -
CDR3 DNA: TGCAGCGTTGGGAAGAGCGGGGGCCAAGAGACCCAGTACTTC
CDR3 protein: CSVGKSGGQETQYF

D gene: -
V gene: TRBV7-2
J gene: TRBJ2-1
clone size: few
CDR3 DNA: TGTGCCAGCAGCTTCCCTAGCAGGTATGAGCAGTTCTTC
CDR3 protein: CASSFPSRYEQFF

D gene: TRBD1
V gene: TRBV28
J gene: TRBJ1-1
clone size: once
CDR3 DNA: TGTGCCAGCAGTTCCTTTGGCTTAGGGGACAGGTATTATGGCACTGAAGCTTTCTTT
CDR3 protein: CASSSFGLGDRYYGTEAFF

D gene: TRBD2
V gene: TRBV6-5
J gene: TRBJ2-1
clone size: -
CDR3 DNA: TGTGCCAGCAGTTACTCGACTAGCGGGCTCGCCTACAATGAGCAGTTCTTC
CDR3 protein: CASSYSTSGLAYNEQFF

D gene: TRBD1
V gene: TRBV2
J gene: TRBJ2-7
clone size: -
CDR3 DNA: TGTGCCAGCACCGTTGGGACAGGCCCCTATGAGCAGTACTTC
CDR3 protein: CASTVGTGPYEQYF

D gene: TRBD2
V gene: TRBV28
J gene: TRBJ2-7
clone size: -
CDR3 DNA: TGTGCCAGCAGTTCCGGGACTACATATGGATACGAGCAGTACTTC
CDR3 protein: CASSSGTTYGYEQYF

D gene: -
V gene: TRBV12-3/TRBV12-4
J gene: TRBJ2-4
clone size: few
CDR3 DNA: TGTGCCAGCAGTTTAGCGTGGGGGGAAGTAGGCAACATTCAGTACTTC
CDR3 protein: CASSLAWGEVGNIQYF

D gene: -
V gene: TRBV11-2
J gene: TRBJ1-5
clone size: -
CDR3 DNA: TGTGCCAGTAGCCAGAACCCTGGCCAAGCCCAGCATTTT
CDR3 protein: CASSQNPGQAQHF

D gene: TRBD2
V gene: TRBV5-1
J gene: TRBJ2-3
clone size: -
CDR3 DNA: TGCGCCAGCAGAACCGGACTAGCGGGATCAGATACGCAGTATTTT
CDR3 protein: CASRTGLAGSDTQYF

D gene: -
V gene: TRBV7-2
J gene: TRBJ2-5
clone size: -
CDR3 DNA: TGTGCCAGCAGCTTAGGGCAGCTTCAAGACACCCAGTACTTC
CDR3 protein: CASSLGQLQDTQYF

D gene: TRBD2
V gene: TRBV29-1
J gene: TRBJ2-1
clone size: few
CDR3 DNA: TGCAGCGTTGAAAGACTAGCGGGAGTCAATGAGCAGTTCTTC
CDR3 protein: CSVERLAGVNEQFF

D gene: -
V gene: TRBV4-1
J gene: TRBJ1-5
clone size: few
CDR3 DNA: TGCGCCAGCAGCCAAGTGGTCCCGGCAGGGCTTCAGCCCCAGCATTTT
CDR3 protein: CASSQVVPAGLQPQHF